These T cell receptor beta chains were read from a single sample in a study of human T cells and chemical hapten exposure. TCRdb independently ran MiXCR on the RACE reads; one entry per CDR3 protein. This table has around 130,000 distinct CDR3 sequences, about 10% appearing once. This material consisted of whole blood, taken in connection with sensitization to the hapten diphenylcyclopropenone (DPC). These receptor sequences come from a woman aged 50 to 60 with alopecia areata. Some clones in this sample may be carry-over from other donors' samples. The CDR3 runs from the conserved cysteine through the conserved F or W. A D gene is named only where the DNA matches it firmly. Some rows mark clone size as missing; the rest say once, few, many or name a class of expanded clone.

clone size: many
J gene: TRBJ2-7
D gene: TRBD1
V gene: TRBV9
CDR3 protein: CASSVAPTGYEQYF
CDR3 DNA: TGTGCCAGCAGCGTAGCCCCGACAGGGTACGAGCAGTACTTC

clone size: many
J gene: TRBJ2-7
D gene: NA
V gene: TRBV4-3
CDR3 protein: CASSQAETSSYEQYF
CDR3 DNA: TGCGCCAGCAGCCAGGCTGAAACTAGTTCCTACGAGCAGTACTTC

clone size: NA
J gene: TRBJ1-3
D gene: NA
V gene: TRBV12-3/TRBV12-4
CDR3 protein: CASSQQQGGLGNTIYF
CDR3 DNA: TGTGCCAGCAGCCAACAACAAGGAGGTCTTGGAAACACCATATATTTT

clone size: many
J gene: TRBJ1-6
D gene: NA
V gene: TRBV6-5
CDR3 protein: CASSYGAHNSPLHF
CDR3 DNA: TGTGCCAGCAGTTACGGGGCCCATAATTCACCCCTCCACTTT

clone size: few
J gene: TRBJ2-2
D gene: NA
V gene: TRBV4-2
CDR3 protein: CASSQSPRSNTGELFF
CDR3 DNA: TGTGCCAGCAGCCAATCCCCACGTTCGAACACCGGGGAGCTGTTTTTT

clone size: few
J gene: TRBJ1-1
D gene: NA
V gene: TRBV6-4
CDR3 protein: CASRRTERSGEAFF
CDR3 DNA: TGTGCCAGCAGACGGACAGAAAGAAGTGGTGAAGCTTTCTTT

clone size: many
J gene: TRBJ1-5
D gene: NA
V gene: TRBV29-1
CDR3 protein: CSAQTSNQPQHF
CDR3 DNA: TGCAGCGCTCAGACATCAAATCAGCCCCAGCATTTT

clone size: many
J gene: TRBJ1-2
D gene: NA
V gene: TRBV7-8
CDR3 protein: CASSSLPAQGASIRYGYTF
CDR3 DNA: TGTGCCAGCAGCTCACTACCGGCACAGGGAGCCTCCATCCGCTATGGCTACACCTTC

clone size: NA
J gene: TRBJ1-1
D gene: NA
V gene: TRBV12-3/TRBV12-4
CDR3 protein: CASSPEGWGAEAFF
CDR3 DNA: TGTGCCAGCAGTCCAGAAGGATGGGGCGCTGAAGCTTTCTTT

clone size: NA
J gene: TRBJ2-7
D gene: TRBD2
V gene: TRBV11-2
CDR3 protein: CASSPARREIHEQYF
CDR3 DNA: TGTGCCAGCAGCCCCGCTAGGCGGGAGATCCACGAGCAGTACTTC

clone size: few
J gene: TRBJ1-5
D gene: NA
V gene: TRBV4-2
CDR3 protein: CASSPQGMGNQPQHF
CDR3 DNA: TGTGCCAGCAGCCCCCAGGGGATGGGCAATCAGCCCCAGCATTTT

clone size: many
J gene: TRBJ2-3
D gene: TRBD2
V gene: TRBV7-8
CDR3 protein: CASSSGLAAGRGTQYF
CDR3 DNA: TGTGCCAGCAGCTCGGGACTAGCGGCGGGCCGGGGGACGCAGTATTTT

clone size: NA
J gene: TRBJ1-2
D gene: NA
V gene: TRBV11-2
CDR3 protein: CASSFSDRSGYTF
CDR3 DNA: TGTGCCAGCAGCTTCTCCGATAGGAGTGGCTACACCTTC

clone size: many
J gene: TRBJ2-1
D gene: NA
V gene: TRBV7-7
CDR3 protein: CASSPPGSSYNEQFF
CDR3 DNA: TGTGCTAGCAGCCCCCCCGGGAGCTCCTACAATGAGCAGTTCTTC

clone size: NA
J gene: TRBJ2-1
D gene: NA
V gene: TRBV14
CDR3 protein: CASSQGTGARILAGQLSYNEQFF
CDR3 DNA: TGTGCCAGCAGCCAAGGGACAGGGGCAAGGATCCTAGCGGGCCAGCTCTCCTACAATGAGCAGTTCTTC

clone size: NA
J gene: TRBJ2-1
D gene: TRBD2
V gene: TRBV4-1
CDR3 protein: CASSQDPPAGSVTNEQFF
CDR3 DNA: TGCGCCAGCAGCCAAGACCCCCCAGCGGGAAGTGTTACGAATGAGCAGTTCTTC

clone size: many
J gene: TRBJ2-5
D gene: TRBD2
V gene: TRBV29-1
CDR3 protein: CSVDTGLAGGETQYF
CDR3 DNA: TGCAGCGTTGATACGGGACTAGCGGGAGGGGAGACCCAGTACTTC

clone size: many
J gene: TRBJ2-3
D gene: NA
V gene: TRBV4-3
CDR3 protein: CASSQEPAASTDTQYF
CDR3 DNA: TGCGCCAGCAGCCAAGAGCCAGCGGCCTCCACCGATACGCAGTATTTT

clone size: NA
J gene: TRBJ2-7
D gene: NA
V gene: TRBV2
CDR3 protein: CASSLEGVHF
CDR3 DNA: TGTGCCAGCAGTTTGGAGGGGGTGCACTTC

clone size: NA
J gene: TRBJ2-3
D gene: NA
V gene: TRBV20-1
CDR3 protein: CSTQGGSATSTDTQYF
CDR3 DNA: TGCAGTACTCAGGGGGGGAGCGCCACTAGCACAGATACGCAGTATTTT

clone size: few
J gene: TRBJ2-5
D gene: NA
V gene: TRBV2
CDR3 protein: CASRAGTVQETQYF
CDR3 DNA: TGTGCCAGCAGGGCGGGGACAGTCCAAGAGACCCAGTACTTC

clone size: few
J gene: TRBJ2-7
D gene: NA
V gene: TRBV18
CDR3 protein: CASSPLDRHYEQYF
CDR3 DNA: TGTGCCAGCTCACCATTGGACAGACACTACGAGCAGTACTTC

clone size: many
J gene: TRBJ2-7
D gene: TRBD2
V gene: TRBV7-2
CDR3 protein: CASSVRGGPYEQYF
CDR3 DNA: TGTGCCAGCAGCGTAAGGGGAGGGCCCTACGAGCAGTACTTC

clone size: NA
J gene: TRBJ2-2
D gene: NA
V gene: TRBV28
CDR3 protein: CASSFLGELFF
CDR3 DNA: TGTGCCAGCAGTTTTCTCGGGGAGCTGTTTTTT

clone size: NA
J gene: TRBJ1-2
D gene: NA
V gene: TRBV29-1
CDR3 protein: CSVDAGVGYTF
CDR3 DNA: TGCAGCGTTGATGCCGGGGTCGGCTACACCTTC

clone size: NA
J gene: TRBJ2-7
D gene: TRBD2
V gene: TRBV20-1
CDR3 protein: CSARGTSGRNYEQYF
CDR3 DNA: TGCAGTGCTAGGGGGACTAGCGGGAGAAACTACGAGCAGTACTTC

clone size: few
J gene: TRBJ1-1
D gene: NA
V gene: TRBV14
CDR3 protein: CASSQDLESEAFF
CDR3 DNA: TGTGCCAGCAGCCAAGATTTAGAGTCTGAAGCTTTCTTT

clone size: few
J gene: TRBJ2-1
D gene: TRBD1
V gene: TRBV9
CDR3 protein: CASDQGAYNEQFF
CDR3 DNA: TGTGCCAGCGATCAGGGGGCCTACAATGAGCAGTTCTTC

clone size: NA
J gene: TRBJ2-1
D gene: TRBD2
V gene: TRBV3-1
CDR3 protein: CASSQGLAGVGYNEQFF
CDR3 DNA: TGTGCCAGCAGCCAAGGACTAGCGGGAGTGGGCTACAATGAGCAGTTCTTC